These 3 T cell receptor beta chains were sequenced from one sample in a study of blood T cell repertoires in COVID-19 (TCRdb year 2020). The library relied on the immunoSEQ multiplex PCR assay. TCRdb obtained this table from immuneACCESS and retained in-frame rearrangements with V and J assigned. These tables miss some clones; where compared with another copy, unresolved V genes account for less than half of the shortfall, and the remainder is unexplained. Recorded for this sample are 100,000 to 150,000 clones; 85% of them occurred a single time. The biggest ten clones account for more than 6.5% of the sample. The material sequenced was peripheral blood. These receptors all stem from a man at least 80 years old with active or convalescent COVID-19.

The chain is built from TRBV9 and TRBJ1-5; TRBD1 aligns across 8 bases. J was trimmed by 5 bases and V by 4 bases; bases with no gene match: 8. The germline V gene has CDR1 SGDLS and CDR2 YYNGEE. CDR3 length: 15 residues. CDR3 bases: TGTGCCAGCAGCCCCGGGACAGGATCATATCAGCCCCAGCATTTT. This translates into CASSPGTGSYQPQHF.

The rearrangement links TRBV11-3 to TRBJ2-1; possibly TRBD2 for D (7 bases). There are 16 residues in the CDR3. Germline loops: CDR1 SGHNT, CDR2 YENEEA. The ends were cut back, 1 base at V and 8 bases at J, with 18 bases in the middle. The CDR3 DNA sequence: TGTGCCAGCAGCTTAGGGGTCTGGGGGGGCGAAGATGAGCAGTTCTTC. Its protein is CASSLGVWGGEDEQFF.

The genes are TRBV7-9 and TRBJ2-3; TRBD1 matches at 7 bases. V lost 6 bases and J lost 2; bases outside the gene matches: 2. CDR1 and CDR2 (germline): SEHNR, FQNEAQ (reference sequence). The CDR3 runs to 13 residues. The CDR3 spells CASRDRNTDTQYF. The CDR3 region has the DNA TGTGCCAGCAGGGACAGGAACACAGATACGCAGTATTTT.